Listed below are T cell receptor beta chains from one sample, sequenced in a study of T cell responses to AZD1222 COVID-19 vaccine. Some clones are missing from TCRdb's copy, which holds only in-frame ones; the method was immunoSEQ multiplex PCR. The sample consists of over 85,000 clones, 80% to 90% of them appearing once. This specimen was peripheral blood, taken 28 days after the second AZD1222 dose. The receptors were gathered from an adult who received the AZD1222 COVID-19 vaccine. Both conserved end residues are part of each CDR3. A D gene is named only where the DNA matches it firmly. The size of a clone is reported for some rows only, either as once, few or many, or as a class for expanded clones.

length | size | D | J | V | DNA | CDR3
14 | once | TRBD1 | TRBJ1-6 | TRBV5-1 | TGCGCCAGCAAGACCGGGACAGCGGGTCCACCCCTCCACTTT | CASKTGTAGPPLHF
14 | - | TRBD1 | TRBJ2-7 | TRBV5-1 | TGCGCCAGCAGCTTGGGACAGGGAAACGACGAGCAGTACTTC | CASSLGQGNDEQYF
14 | - | - | TRBJ1-5 | TRBV24-1 | TGTGCCACCAGTGGAGGGGCAGGAGATCAGCCCCAGCATTTT | CATSGGAGDQPQHF
12 | - | - | TRBJ2-1 | TRBV27 | TGTGCCAGCAGTCGGGGACTTGGTGAGCAGTTCTTC | CASSRGLGEQFF
15 | - | TRBD2 | TRBJ2-5 | TRBV7-9 | TGTGCCAGCAGCTTGGGACTAGCGGGAGAAGAGACCCAGTACTTC | CASSLGLAGEETQYF
16 | - | TRBD2 | TRBJ2-2 | TRBV11-3 | TGTGCCAGCAGCTTAGGGGAGGGACGGAACACCGGGGAGCTGTTTTTT | CASSLGEGRNTGELFF
17 | - | - | TRBJ2-3 | TRBV5-4 | TGTGCCAGCAGACGCCTCCTAGCGCAGGGGTCCACAGATACGCAGTATTTT | CASRRLLAQGSTDTQYF
15 | - | - | TRBJ1-2 | TRBV10-3 | TGTGCCATCAGTGAATTGTTGGGGAAGGTATATGGCTACACCTTC | CAISELLGKVYGYTF
13 | - | - | TRBJ1-2 | TRBV27 | TGTGCCAGCAGTATAACAGGGAACTATGGCTACACCTTC | CASSITGNYGYTF
16 | - | - | TRBJ2-3 | TRBV6-1 | TGTGCCAGCAGTGAAGGGCAGGGGAGTTGGACAGATACGCAGTATTTT | CASSEGQGSWTDTQYF
14 | - | - | TRBJ2-7 | TRBV11-2 | TGTGCCAGCAGCTTAGGAACGTGGACCCACGAGCAGTACTTC | CASSLGTWTHEQYF
14 | - | - | TRBJ1-2 | TRBV7-2 | TGTGCCAGCAGCTTAGGGACAGCTTCTGGTGGCTACACCTTC | CASSLGTASGGYTF
15 | - | - | TRBJ1-2 | TRBV19 | TGTGCCAGTAGTATTTGGAGGGCAGGGGACTATGGCTACACCTTC | CASSIWRAGDYGYTF
14 | - | - | TRBJ1-1 | TRBV5-4 | TGTGCCAGCAGCTTGCAGGGATGGAACACTGAAGCTTTCTTT | CASSLQGWNTEAFF
16 | - | - | TRBJ1-5 | TRBV4-1 | TGCGCCAGCAGCCCCGGGGGGGGTGTGTGGCATCAGCCCCAGCATTTT | CASSPGGGVWHQPQHF
13 | - | - | TRBJ1-1 | TRBV7-9 | TGTGCCAGCAGCTACCCAGGGGAGACTGAAGCTTTCTTT | CASSYPGETEAFF
15 | - | - | TRBJ1-5 | TRBV19 | TGTGCCAGTAGCAACTCCGTGGGGGCAGGACAGCCCCAGCATTTT | CASSNSVGAGQPQHF
14 | - | - | TRBJ2-7 | TRBV7-9 | TGTGCCAGCAGCTTAGTCTCAACTGGCGGCGAGCAGTACTTC | CASSLVSTGGEQYF
14 | - | - | TRBJ1-6 | TRBV2 | TGTGCCAGCCACCCTGCCAACTATAATTCACCCCTCCACTTT | CASHPANYNSPLHF
16 | few | TRBD2 | TRBJ2-3 | TRBV3-1/TRBV3-2 | TGTGCCAGCAGCCAAGTTAGCGGGGGGGCCACAGATACGCAGTATTTT | CASSQVSGGATDTQYF
13 | - | TRBD1 | TRBJ1-5 | TRBV7-2 | TGTGCCAGCAGCTCACAGGGGGATCAGCCCCAGCATTTT | CASSSQGDQPQHF
14 | - | - | TRBJ1-1 | TRBV23-1 | TGCGCCAGCAGTCAATCTCTAGACAGAGCGGGAGCTTTCTTT | CASSQSLDRAGAFF
13 | - | - | TRBJ2-3 | TRBV28 | TGTGCCACCCGACAGGATTGGACAGATACGCAGTATTTT | CATRQDWTDTQYF
14 | once | TRBD2 | TRBJ2-7 | TRBV6-5 | TGTGCCAGCAGAACGGGGGGTCCAAGTTACGAGCAGTACTTC | CASRTGGPSYEQYF
15 | - | - | TRBJ2-5 | TRBV19 | TGTGCCAGTAGTATAGGGAATCGGAGAAGGGAGACCCAGTACTTC | CASSIGNRRRETQYF
16 | - | - | TRBJ1-2 | TRBV3-1/TRBV3-2 | TGTGCCAGCAGCCTTCCCGGGGCAGGGGCTAACTATGGCTACACCTTC | CASSLPGAGANYGYTF
16 | - | TRBD1 | TRBJ1-2 | TRBV28 | TGTGCCAGCAGGACCCCAGGGGGACGGAATATGGTCGGCTACACCTTC | CASRTPGGRNMVGYTF
18 | - | TRBD1 | TRBJ1-4 | TRBV5-4 | TGTGCCAGCAGCAAGGGACAGGGGGGTATGTCGGTAGATGAAAAACTGTTTTTT | CASSKGQGGMSVDEKLFF
12 | - | - | TRBJ1-2 | TRBV4-1 | TGCGCCAGCCGCGGGGGCAACTATGGCTACACCTTC | CASRGGNYGYTF
14 | - | TRBD1 | TRBJ1-6 | TRBV20-1 | TGCAGTGCTAGTTGGGACAGACTAAATTCACCCCTCCACTTT | CSASWDRLNSPLHF
13 | - | - | TRBJ2-5 | TRBV9 | TGTGCCAGCAGCCCATACGTCCAAGAGACCCAGTACTTC | CASSPYVQETQYF
10 | - | - | TRBJ2-1 | TRBV20-1 | TGCAGTGCTCCTCTAATTCGACAGTTCTTC | CSAPLIRQFF
16 | - | - | TRBJ2-1 | TRBV11-2 | TGTGCCAGCAGCTTAGACAGGGGCCCAATATACAATGAGCAGTTCTTC | CASSLDRGPIYNEQFF
14 | few | TRBD1 | TRBJ1-1 | TRBV5-4 | TGTGCCAGCAGCCCGGGACAGATGAACACTGAAGCTTTCTTT | CASSPGQMNTEAFF
17 | - | - | TRBJ1-2 | TRBV7-2 | TGTGCCAGCAGCTTAGATCCCCCAGGGCCCGGGAGCTATGGCTACACCTTC | CASSLDPPGPGSYGYTF
14 | - | - | TRBJ2-3 | TRBV7-2 | TGTGCCAGCAGCTTCGGAGGGAGCACAGATACGCAGTATTTT | CASSFGGSTDTQYF
15 | - | - | TRBJ1-4 | TRBV6-1 | TGTGCCAGCAGTGAGGAAGGGGGAACTAATGAAAAACTGTTTTTT | CASSEEGGTNEKLFF
12 | - | - | TRBJ1-3 | TRBV10-3 | TGTGCCATCAGTGAGCCGGCTTCTACCATATATTTT | CAISEPASTIYF
12 | - | - | TRBJ1-3 | TRBV30 | TGTGCCTGGAGTTTCTCTGGAAACACCATATATTTT | CAWSFSGNTIYF
11 | - | - | TRBJ2-1 | TRBV6-5 | TGTGCCAGCAGTTACGTCGGGGAGCAGTTCTTC | CASSYVGEQFF
13 | - | - | TRBJ2-1 | TRBV7-3 | TGTGCCAGCAGCCCCGGACTAACCACTCAGCAGTTCTTC | CASSPGLTTQQFF
17 | - | - | TRBJ1-1 | TRBV15 | TGTGCCACCAGCAGAGATTTGACAGCTCCGATGAACACTGAAGCTTTCTTT | CATSRDLTAPMNTEAFF
15 | - | - | TRBJ2-5 | TRBV20-1 | TGCAGTGCTAGTACCCCCCGGGGCTCGTCAGAGACCCAGTACTTC | CSASTPRGSSETQYF
14 | few | TRBD2 | TRBJ2-1 | TRBV10-3 | TGTGCCATCAGTGATGGGACTAGCGCGAAAAGGCAGTTCTTC | CAISDGTSAKRQFF
14 | - | - | TRBJ1-3 | TRBV11-3 | TGTGCCAGCAGCCCCCCCGAGCCCCGAGACACCATATATTTT | CASSPPEPRDTIYF
17 | - | TRBD2 | TRBJ2-7 | TRBV10-3 | TGTGCCATCAGTGGAGGGGGGACTAGCGGACTGACCTACGAGCAGTACTTC | CAISGGGTSGLTYEQYF
13 | - | - | TRBJ2-3 | TRBV7-8 | TGTGCCAGCGGCTTCGGGGGCACAGATACGCAGTATTTT | CASGFGGTDTQYF
12 | - | - | TRBJ2-2 | TRBV7-9 | TGTGCCAGCAGCTACCCGCCCGGGGAGCTGTTTTTT | CASSYPPGELFF
16 | - | TRBD1 | TRBJ1-2 | TRBV15 | TGTGCCACCAGCATTAATCCGGGACAGCTTCCTTATGGCTACACCTTC | CATSINPGQLPYGYTF
13 | - | - | TRBJ2-7 | TRBV27 | TGTGCCAGCAGTTTGGGCAGCACCTACGAGCAGTACTTC | CASSLGSTYEQYF
17 | - | TRBD1 | TRBJ1-2 | TRBV5-1 | TGCGCCAGCAGCTTGGGTTCATCGGGACAGAGAACCCATGGCTACACCTTC | CASSLGSSGQRTHGYTF
13 | - | - | TRBJ1-1 | TRBV2 | TGTGCCAGCAGAATTACTCGGACAGTGAAAGCTTTCTTT | CASRITRTVKAFF
14 | - | TRBD1 | TRBJ2-7 | TRBV4-2 | TGTGCCAGCAGCCTACGGGACAGGGGTTACGAGCAGTACTTC | CASSLRDRGYEQYF
14 | - | TRBD1 | TRBJ2-3 | TRBV24-1 | TGTGCCACCAGTGGACAGGGGAGTCCAGATACGCAGTATTTT | CATSGQGSPDTQYF
15 | - | TRBD2 | TRBJ2-5 | TRBV3-1/TRBV3-2 | TGTGCCAGCAGCCAAGTAGCGGGGATAGGAGAGACCCAGTACTTC | CASSQVAGIGETQYF
12 | - | - | TRBJ1-2 | TRBV12-3/TRBV12-4 | TGTGCCAGCAGCTTATCTGTTGGAGGCTACACCTTC | CASSLSVGGYTF
15 | - | TRBD1 | TRBJ2-1 | TRBV7-3 | TGTGCCAGCAGCTTAAAAGGGACAGTATACAATGAGCAGTTCTTC | CASSLKGTVYNEQFF
14 | - | - | TRBJ1-1 | TRBV3-1/TRBV3-2 | TGTGCCAGCAGGTGGGGAGGAGGGACCACTGAAGCTTTCTTT | CASRWGGGTTEAFF
13 | - | - | TRBJ1-2 | TRBV2 | TGTGCCAGCAGTGGTAGGGGGAGAGTCGGCTACACCTTC | CASSGRGRVGYTF